This T cell receptor (beta chain) came from a study of T cells in Graves' hyperthyroidism and ophthalmopathy. Background on the study: The blood sample was taken at first diagnosis, before treatment began.

Template material for amplifying TCR beta CDR3 regions consisted of RNA transcripts. TCR CDR3 underwent first-round RT-PCR with the HTBI primer set. TCRdb called the multiplex PCR reads again in MiXCR, with one record for every CDR3 protein. The sample shows approximately 400,000 distinct CDR3 sequences, over 11% of them seen only once. To note about this clonotype: Antigen specificity is unknown.

The J segment lost 14 bases and the V segment lost 8 bases, leaving 12 bases of the junction unmatched. Germline values: CDR1 SQVTM, CDR2 ANQGSEA. The length of the CDR3 is 11 residues. Whole-study results and caveats: Stable hyperthyroidism was separated from ophthalmopathy by a model based on 13 V-J features.

The chain couples TRBV29-1 to TRBJ2-1; 7 bases align to TRBD2. The TCR comes from a man in his fifties or sixties with Graves' ophthalmopathy. The sequenced material came from blood. The CDR3: CSMQQAGLKFF. In DNA form, the CDR3 reads TGCAGCATGCAGCAAGCGGGATTAAAGTTCTTC.